This T cell receptor beta chain was retrieved from a study of cytomegalovirus exposure and HLA in healthy donors. In the study overall: Earlier results showed some 120 million unique TCR beta sequences derived from roughly 190 million T cells. Study outcomes and limitations: Cytomegalovirus association was assigned to about 150 TCR beta chains.

The PCR ran on 60 Vbeta and 13 Jbeta primers. The assay was immunoSEQ multiplex PCR, and TCRdb's table has in-frame clones only and misses some. The data contain about 190,000 clones, over 60% of them seen just once; the ten biggest clones take up 0.95% to 1.4%. This clone was recorded a few times. Its specificity is not known. The CDR3 extends over 13 amino acids. Per germline, CDR1 GTSNPN and CDR2 SVGIG (reference sequence). The V and J ends lost 1 base and 2 bases respectively, with 8 bases between them. This sequence originates from a woman aged 40 to 50 in good health and CMV-seronegative. V is TRBV30 and J is TRBJ1-2, with a possible D match to TRBD1 (6 bases). Sequencing input: PBMCs. The CDR3 sequence is CAWSEDRNYGYTF. CDR3 bases: TGTGCCTGGAGTGAGGACAGAAACTATGGCTACACCTTC.